One and the same sample provided the 17 T cell receptor beta chains below, sequenced in a study of shared clonotypes between healthy human individuals. The repertoire was sequenced with immunoSEQ multiplex PCR; TCRdb's copy has only in-frame clones and lacks some. The sample has roughly 2.4 million clones; approximately 95% are singletons. Sequencing was done on a sample of naive CD4+ T cells sorted from blood. The subset is: CD45RA+ positively selected. The receptor set was obtained from a man between 18 and 29 years old in good health.

V usage is TRBV5-1 and J usage is TRBJ2-5; the match to TRBD2 covers 15 bases. The CDR3 has 16 amino acids. Germline trimming cut 4 bases from V and 6 bases from J; bases unmatched to any gene: 7. Germline V lookup: CDR1 SGHRS, CDR2 YFSETQ. The CDR3 sequence is CASSPRTSGGAKTQYF. CDR3 in DNA: TGCGCCAGCAGCCCTAGGACTAGCGGGGGGGCAAAGACCCAGTACTTC.

This clone showed up just once. The rearrangement links TRBV7-2 to TRBJ1-6, with 7 bases that match TRBD1. This CDR3 comprises 14 residues. CDR1 and CDR2 from the germline V gene are SGHTA and FQGNSA. V dropped 4 bases and J dropped 4; count of bases not matched to a gene: 1. The CDR3, as DNA: TGTGCCAGCAGCTCGACAGGGTATAATTCACCCCTCCACTTT. Its protein product is CASSSTGYNSPLHF.

The chain employs TRBV5-1 and TRBJ1-3; D is perhaps TRBD1 (5 bases). CDR3 length: 14 amino acids. Trimming took 4 bases from V and 1 from J, leaving 9 bases between them. Germline CDR1 SGHRS, CDR2 YFSETQ. CDR3 nucleotide sequence: TGCGCCAGCAGCGAGGACATTTCTGGAAACACCATATATTTT. This encodes CASSEDISGNTIYF. The complete variable domain, with remaining parts taken from reference TRBV5-1 and TRBJ1-3, reads KAGVTQTPRYLIKTRGQQVTLSCSPISGHRSVSWYQQTPGQGLQFLFEYFSETQRNKGNFPGRFSGRQFSNSRSEMNVSTLELGDSALYLCASSEDISGNTIYFGEGSWLTVV.

The chain employs TRBV11-2 and TRBJ2-3; TRBD2 matches 9 bases. This CDR3 contains 14 residues. Looked up from germline, CDR1 is SGHAT and CDR2 is FQNNGV. Trimming at V came to 8 bases and at J to 0 bases, leaving 3 bases not matched to a gene. The CDR3 loop reads CASGTSGSTDTQYF. CDR3 bases: TGTGCCAGCGGAACTAGCGGGAGCACAGATACGCAGTATTTT.

This clone was detected only once. The V call is TRBV11-2, the J call TRBJ1-2, with D unresolved. The CDR3 length is 15 residues. In germline, CDR1 is SGHAT, CDR2 FQNNGV. Between the trimmed V and J ends, which lost 0 bases and 0 bases, there was a span of 8 bases. In DNA, the CDR3 is TGTGCCAGCAGCTTAGACAGATTCCCTAACTATGGCTACACCTTC. This codes for CASSLDRFPNYGYTF.

As regards this clone: Other nucleotide sequences from this sample produce the same CDR3. The V gene is TRBV9, the J gene TRBJ2-1; 8 bases are shared with TRBD2. The V segment lost 0 bases and the J segment 2 bases; nucleotides outside the gene matches: 1. Germline assignment: CDR1 SGDLS and CDR2 YYNGEE. This CDR3 is 15 amino acids long. The CDR3 region has the DNA TGTGCCAGCAGCGTAGGTAGCGGGGCCTACAATGAGCAGTTCTTC. It translates to CASSVGSGAYNEQFF.

The chain employs TRBV7-2 and TRBJ2-3; 9 bases match TRBD2. With V trimmed by 0 bases and J by 4 bases, 5 bases remained unmatched. The length of the CDR3 is 16 residues. CDR1 is SGHTA and CDR2 is FQGNSA in the germline V gene. In DNA form, the CDR3 reads TGTGCCAGCAGCTTAGCGGGCGCTAGCGGGGCAGATACGCAGTATTTT. Its protein product is CASSLAGASGADTQYF.

The CDR3 coding sequence is TGTGCCAGCAGTGTGGGTACAGGGCCTTGGGCCCTCCACTTT. Translating it yields CASSVGTGPWALHF. The chain is built from TRBV6-1 and TRBJ1-6; possible D gene TRBD1, 6 bases. The ends were cut back, 4 bases at V and 14 bases at J, with 18 bases in the middle. CDR3 length: 14 amino acids. CDR1 and CDR2 from the germline V gene are MNHNS and SASEGT.

The chain combines TRBV4-1 with TRBJ1-1, with TRBD1 matching over 8 bases. V trimming: 1 base; J trimming: 4 bases; junction bases outside the gene matches: 2. CDR3 length equals 14 residues. From germline, CDR1 is MGHRA and CDR2 YSYEKL. CDR3 loop: CASSQGDRSTEAFF. For the CDR3, the DNA is TGCGCCAGCAGCCAAGGGGACAGGAGCACTGAAGCTTTCTTT.

In DNA, the CDR3 is TGTGCCAGTAGTATAGGTGACAGCATCTACGAGCAGTACTTC. Its protein is CASSIGDSIYEQYF. V and J are TRBV19 and TRBJ2-7; D might be TRBD1 (5 bases). CDR3 length: 14 residues. CDR1 is LNHDA and CDR2 is SQIVND in the germline V gene (reference sequence). Trimming took 1 base from V and 3 from J, leaving 10 bases between them.

The chain recombines TRBV28 with TRBJ1-2; 8 bases fit TRBD1. V lost 5 bases and J lost 7; bases outside the gene matches: 6. Per germline, CDR1 MDHEN and CDR2 SYDVKM. The CDR3 consists of 13 residues. The CDR3 DNA reads TGTGCCAGCAGTCCCCAGGGGGCGTTTGGCTACACCTTC. The encoded protein is CASSPQGAFGYTF.

The V and J genes are TRBV6-6 and TRBJ2-7; D is perhaps TRBD1 or TRBD2 (5 bases each). Trimming took 8 bases from V and 3 from J, leaving 17 bases between them. Germline CDR1 is MNHNY and CDR2 is SVGAGI (reference sequence). CDR3 size: 14 residues. CDR3: CASLNPGRSYEQYF. The CDR3 DNA reads as TGTGCCAGCCTCAATCCGGGACGGAGCTACGAGCAGTACTTC.

This chain joins TRBV2 and TRBJ2-2; 11 positions match TRBD1. The CDR3 loop spans 15 amino acids. V lost 7 bases to trimming and J lost 5 bases; unmatched junction nucleotides: 6. Germline lookup yields CDR1 SNHLY and CDR2 FYNNEI. CDR3 nucleotides: TGTGCCAGCAATTCCGGGACAGGGGGTACCGGGGAGCTGTTTTTT. Protein sequence: CASNSGTGGTGELFF.

J is TRBJ1-2 and V is TRBV10-2, with 9 bases identical to TRBD1. J lost 2 bases, V lost 4 bases, and 2 bases had no gene match. The CDR3 covers 14 residues. CDR1 is WSHSY and CDR2 is SAAADI in the germline V gene. The CDR3 bases are TGCGCCAGCAGTGGGGGGACAGGGAACTATGGCTACACCTTC. This codes for CASSGGTGNYGYTF.

Only one count was recorded for this clone. This chain links TRBV5-3 with TRBJ2-3; no firm D call. TRBV5-3 is filed as an ORF, its function uncertain. V was cut by 10 bases and J by 8 bases, with 11 bases left in between. The CDR3 consists of 10 residues. CDR3 DNA sequence: TGTGCCTCTCGCCCGGGTACGCAGTATTTT. Protein product: CASRPGTQYF.

V usage is TRBV9 and J usage is TRBJ2-1; perhaps TRBD2 as D (5 bases). Trimming pared 0 bases from V and 0 bases from J, leaving 7 bases between. CDR3 size: 15 residues. Germline V gene sequence: CDR1 SGDLS, CDR2 YYNGEE. This CDR3 is CASSVGGPSYNEQFF. The CDR3 DNA follows: TGTGCCAGCAGCGTAGGCGGGCCCTCCTACAATGAGCAGTTCTTC.

The chain joins TRBV30 to TRBJ1-3, with D hard to call. The V and J ends lost 0 bases and 0 bases respectively, with 9 bases between them. This CDR3 region has 15 residues. Germline loops: CDR1 GTSNPN, CDR2 SVGIG (reference sequence). CDR3 bases: TGTGCCTGGAGTGTCGGGTCGAACTCTGGAAACACCATATATTTT. Translation: CAWSVGSNSGNTIYF. The variable domain in full, completed from reference TRBV30 and TRBJ1-3, reads SQTIHQWPATLVQPVGSPLSLECTVEGTSNPNLYWYRQAAGRGLQLLFYSVGIGQISSEVPQNLSASRPQDRQFILSSKKLLLSDSGFYLCAWSVGSNSGNTIYFGEGSWLTVV.